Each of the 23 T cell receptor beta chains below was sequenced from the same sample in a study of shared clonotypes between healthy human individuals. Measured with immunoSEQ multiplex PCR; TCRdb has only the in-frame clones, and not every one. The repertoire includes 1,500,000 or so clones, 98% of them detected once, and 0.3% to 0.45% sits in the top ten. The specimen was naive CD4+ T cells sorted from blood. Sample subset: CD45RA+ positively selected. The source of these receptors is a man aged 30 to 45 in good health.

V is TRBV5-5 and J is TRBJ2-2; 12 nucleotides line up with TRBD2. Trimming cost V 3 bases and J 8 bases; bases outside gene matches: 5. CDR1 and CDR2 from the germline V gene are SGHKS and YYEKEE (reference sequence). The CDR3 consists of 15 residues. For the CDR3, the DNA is TGTGCCAGCAGCTCGACTAGCGGGAGAACTGGGGAGCTGTTTTTT. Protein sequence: CASSSTSGRTGELFF.

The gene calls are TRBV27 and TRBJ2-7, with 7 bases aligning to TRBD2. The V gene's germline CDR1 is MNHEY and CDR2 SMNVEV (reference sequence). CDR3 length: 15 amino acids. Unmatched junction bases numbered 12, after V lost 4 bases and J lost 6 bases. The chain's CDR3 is CASSYVEAGVIEQYF. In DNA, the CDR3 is TGTGCCAGCAGTTATGTTGAGGCGGGAGTAATCGAGCAGTACTTC.

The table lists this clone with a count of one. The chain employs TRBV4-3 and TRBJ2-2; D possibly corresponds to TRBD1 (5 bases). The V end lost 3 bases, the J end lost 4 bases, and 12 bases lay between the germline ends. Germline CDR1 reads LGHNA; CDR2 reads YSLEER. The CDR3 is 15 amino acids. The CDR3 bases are TGCGCCAGCAGCCAGCGCAGGGTCGTCACCGGGGAGCTGTTTTTT. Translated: CASSQRRVVTGELFF.

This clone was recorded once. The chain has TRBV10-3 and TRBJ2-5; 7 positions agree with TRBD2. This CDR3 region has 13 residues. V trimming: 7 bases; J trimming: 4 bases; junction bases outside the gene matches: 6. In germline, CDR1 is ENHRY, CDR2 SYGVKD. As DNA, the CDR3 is TGTGCCATCATGAGGGCTAGCGGAGAGACCCAGTACTTC. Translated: CAIMRASGETQYF.

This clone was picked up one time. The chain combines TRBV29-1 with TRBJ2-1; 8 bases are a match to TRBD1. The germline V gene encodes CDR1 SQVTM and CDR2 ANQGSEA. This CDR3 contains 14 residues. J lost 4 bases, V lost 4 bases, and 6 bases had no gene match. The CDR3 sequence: CSVAGRGLYNEQFF. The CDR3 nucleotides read TGCAGCGTTGCGGGCAGGGGGCTTTACAATGAGCAGTTCTTC.

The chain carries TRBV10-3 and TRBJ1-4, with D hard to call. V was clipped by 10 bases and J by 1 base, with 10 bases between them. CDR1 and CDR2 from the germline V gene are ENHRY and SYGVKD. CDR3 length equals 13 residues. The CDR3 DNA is TGTGCCACCACCCAAAGAACTAATGAAAAACTGTTTTTT. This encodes CATTQRTNEKLFF.

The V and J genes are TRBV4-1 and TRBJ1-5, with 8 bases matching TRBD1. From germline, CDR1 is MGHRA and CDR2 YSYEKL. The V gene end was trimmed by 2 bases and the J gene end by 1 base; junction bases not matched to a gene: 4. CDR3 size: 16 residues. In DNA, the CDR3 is TGCGCCAGCAGCCAACCCCAGGGGGCAAGCAATCAGCCCCAGCATTTT. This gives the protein CASSQPQGASNQPQHF.

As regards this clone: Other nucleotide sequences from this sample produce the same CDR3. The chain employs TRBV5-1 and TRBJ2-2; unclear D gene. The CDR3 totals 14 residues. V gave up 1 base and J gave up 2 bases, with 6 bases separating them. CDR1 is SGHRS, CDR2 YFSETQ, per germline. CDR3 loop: CASSLNINTGELFF. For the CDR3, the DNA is TGCGCCAGCAGCTTGAACATTAACACCGGGGAGCTGTTTTTT.

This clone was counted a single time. DNA of the CDR3: TGCAGCGTTATGGACTACGAGCAGTACTTC. Amino acids: CSVMDYEQYF. This chain links TRBV29-1 with TRBJ2-7; D unresolved. Germline assignment: CDR1 SQVTM and CDR2 ANQGSEA. Trimming removed 5 bases at V and 3 bases at J, with 5 bases between. The CDR3 has 10 amino acids.

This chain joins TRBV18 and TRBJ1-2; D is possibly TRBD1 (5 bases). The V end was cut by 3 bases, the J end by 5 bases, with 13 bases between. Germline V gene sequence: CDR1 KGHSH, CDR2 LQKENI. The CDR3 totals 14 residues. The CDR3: CASSPQGLKYGYTF. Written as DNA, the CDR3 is TGTGCCAGCTCACCCCAGGGTCTCAAGTATGGCTACACCTTC.

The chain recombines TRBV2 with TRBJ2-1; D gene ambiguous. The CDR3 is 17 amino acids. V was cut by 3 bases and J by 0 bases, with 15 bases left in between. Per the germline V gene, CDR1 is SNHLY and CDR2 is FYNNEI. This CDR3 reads CASSDATRPSSYNEQFF. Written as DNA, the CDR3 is TGTGCCAGCAGTGATGCGACGCGACCGAGCTCCTACAATGAGCAGTTCTTC. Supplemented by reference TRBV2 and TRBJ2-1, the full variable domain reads EPEVTQTPSHQVTQMGQEVILRCVPISNHLYFYWYRQILGQKVEFLVSFYNNEISEKSEIFDDQFSVERPDGSNFTLKIRSTKLEDSAMYFCASSDATRPSSYNEQFFGPGTRLTVL.

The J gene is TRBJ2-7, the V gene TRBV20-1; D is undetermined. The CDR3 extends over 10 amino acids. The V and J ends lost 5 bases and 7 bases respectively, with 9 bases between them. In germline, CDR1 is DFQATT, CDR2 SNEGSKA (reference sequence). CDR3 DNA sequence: TGCAGTGCTTCCAAAGGGGAGCAGTACTTC. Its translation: CSASKGEQYF.

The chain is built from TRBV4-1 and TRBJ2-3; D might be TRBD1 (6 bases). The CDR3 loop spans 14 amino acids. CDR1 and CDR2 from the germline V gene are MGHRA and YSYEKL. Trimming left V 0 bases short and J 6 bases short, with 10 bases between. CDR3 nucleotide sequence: TGCGCCAGCAGCCAAGAACAGGGAGATGATACGCAGTATTTT. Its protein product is CASSQEQGDDTQYF.

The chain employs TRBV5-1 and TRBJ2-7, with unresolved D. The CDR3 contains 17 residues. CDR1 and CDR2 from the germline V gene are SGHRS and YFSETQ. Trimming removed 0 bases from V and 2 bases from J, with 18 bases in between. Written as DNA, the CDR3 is TGCGCCAGCAGCTTGGCCGGCTCTTCAGGCAATGCCTACGAGCAGTACTTC. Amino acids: CASSLAGSSGNAYEQYF.

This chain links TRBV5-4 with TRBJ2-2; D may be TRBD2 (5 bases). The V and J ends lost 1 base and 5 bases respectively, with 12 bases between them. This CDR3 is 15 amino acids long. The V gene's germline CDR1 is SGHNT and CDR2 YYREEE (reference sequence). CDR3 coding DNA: TGTGCCAGCAGCTTGCCGGGAAGGGAGACCGGGGAGCTGTTTTTT. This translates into CASSLPGRETGELFF.

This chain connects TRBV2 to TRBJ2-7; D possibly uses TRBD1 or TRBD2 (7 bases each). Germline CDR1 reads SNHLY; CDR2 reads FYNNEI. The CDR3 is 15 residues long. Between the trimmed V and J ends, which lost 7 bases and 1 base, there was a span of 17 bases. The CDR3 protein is CASKRQGGGSYEQYF. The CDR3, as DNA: TGTGCCAGCAAAAGACAGGGAGGGGGTTCCTACGAGCAGTACTTC.

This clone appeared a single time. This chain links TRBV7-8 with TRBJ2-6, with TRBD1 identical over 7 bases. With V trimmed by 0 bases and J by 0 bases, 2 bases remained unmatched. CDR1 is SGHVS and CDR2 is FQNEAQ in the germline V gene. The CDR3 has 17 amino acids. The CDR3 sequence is CASSLADRVSGANVLTF. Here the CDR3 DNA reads TGTGCCAGCAGCTTAGCCGACAGGGTCTCTGGGGCCAACGTCCTGACTTTC.

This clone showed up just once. CDR3 amino acids: CASSIRAQGGDTQYF. CDR3 in DNA: TGTGCCAGCAGTATCAGGGCCCAGGGTGGTGATACGCAGTATTTT. The V and J genes are TRBV27 and TRBJ2-3, with D maybe TRBD1 (5 bases). This CDR3 has 15 residues. Germline CDR1 MNHEY, CDR2 SMNVEV (reference sequence). Deletions cut 5 bases from V and 6 bases from J, with 18 bases between.

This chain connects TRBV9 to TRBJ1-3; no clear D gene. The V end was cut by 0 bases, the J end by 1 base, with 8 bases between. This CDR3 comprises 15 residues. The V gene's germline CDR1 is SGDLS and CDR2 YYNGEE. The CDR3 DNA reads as TGTGCCAGCAGCGTAGACGTCGGGTCTGGAAACACCATATATTTT. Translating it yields CASSVDVGSGNTIYF.

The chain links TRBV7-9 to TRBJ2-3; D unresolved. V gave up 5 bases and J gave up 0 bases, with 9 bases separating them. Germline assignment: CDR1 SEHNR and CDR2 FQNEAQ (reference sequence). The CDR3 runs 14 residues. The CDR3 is CASSQRRSTDTQYF. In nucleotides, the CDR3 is TGTGCCAGCAGCCAACGACGAAGCACAGATACGCAGTATTTT. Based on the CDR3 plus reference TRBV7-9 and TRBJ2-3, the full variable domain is DTGVSQNPRHKITKRGQNVTFRCDPISEHNRLYWYRQTLGQGPEFLTYFQNEAQLEKSRLLSDRFSAERPKGSFSTLEIQRTEQGDSAMYLCASSQRRSTDTQYFGPGTRLTVL.

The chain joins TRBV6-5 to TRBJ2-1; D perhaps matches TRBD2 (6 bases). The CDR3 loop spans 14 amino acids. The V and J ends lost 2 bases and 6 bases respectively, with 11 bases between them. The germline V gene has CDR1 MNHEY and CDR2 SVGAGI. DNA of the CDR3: TGTGCCAGCAGTTACGTTCACGGGGGCAATGAGCAGTTCTTC. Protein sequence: CASSYVHGGNEQFF.

CDR3: CASGWADTQYF. The CDR3 nucleotides read TGTGCCAGCGGCTGGGCAGATACGCAGTATTTT. The V gene is TRBV7-2, the J gene TRBJ2-3, with no clear D. The CDR3 has 11 amino acids. The V gene's germline CDR1 is SGHTA and CDR2 FQGNSA. V was trimmed by 8 bases and J by 4 bases, leaving 7 bases between them.

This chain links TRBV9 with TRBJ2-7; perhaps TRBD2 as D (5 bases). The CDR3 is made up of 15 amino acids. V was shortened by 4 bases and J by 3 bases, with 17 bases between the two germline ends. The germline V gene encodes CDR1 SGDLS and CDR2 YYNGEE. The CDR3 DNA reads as TGTGCCAGCAGCCCCTCGTTCGAGGGCCTCTACGAGCAGTACTTC. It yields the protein CASSPSFEGLYEQYF.